This T cell receptor (beta chain) was documented in a study of cytomegalovirus exposure and HLA in healthy donors. Some clones are missing from TCRdb's copy, which holds only in-frame ones; the method was immunoSEQ multiplex PCR. The sample carries under 140,000 clones, 89% recorded once. In this sample, this clone turned up once. The receptor's source is a woman between 18 and 29 years old in good health and CMV-seronegative. The material sequenced was PBMCs.

The CDR3 is CASTANTGELFF. The CDR3 DNA reads as TGTGCCAGCACGGCGAACACCGGGGAGCTGTTTTTT. J is TRBJ2-2 and V is TRBV2; D unclear. CDR3 size: 12 residues. Trimming left V 7 bases short and J 0 bases short, with 3 bases between. Germline assignment: CDR1 SNHLY and CDR2 FYNNEI.